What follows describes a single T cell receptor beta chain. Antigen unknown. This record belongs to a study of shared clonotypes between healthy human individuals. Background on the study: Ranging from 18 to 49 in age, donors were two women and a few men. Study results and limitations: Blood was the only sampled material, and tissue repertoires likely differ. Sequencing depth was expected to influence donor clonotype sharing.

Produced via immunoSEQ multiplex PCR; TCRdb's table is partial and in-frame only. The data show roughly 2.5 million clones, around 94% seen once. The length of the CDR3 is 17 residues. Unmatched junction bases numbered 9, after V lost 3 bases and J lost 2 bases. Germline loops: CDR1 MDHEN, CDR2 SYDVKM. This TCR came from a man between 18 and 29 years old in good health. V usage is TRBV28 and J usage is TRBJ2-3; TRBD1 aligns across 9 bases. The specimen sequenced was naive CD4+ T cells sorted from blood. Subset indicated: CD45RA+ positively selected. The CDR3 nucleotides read TGTGCCAGCAGTTTTTCCGGGACAGGGACCTTCACAGATACGCAGTATTTT. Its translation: CASSFSGTGTFTDTQYF.